The 25 T cell receptor beta chains below come from one sample, sequenced in a study of cytomegalovirus exposure and HLA in healthy donors. The PCR contained 60 Vbeta and 13 Jbeta primers. The method was immunoSEQ multiplex PCR; TCRdb's version includes in-frame clones alone and lacks a portion of them. Its table records roughly 120,000 clones. Material: PBMCs. The receptors derive from a man between 40 and 49 years old in good health and CMV-seronegative.

The rearrangement uses TRBV18 and TRBJ2-1; a weak D match, TRBD2 (6 bases). The CDR3 is 16 residues long. Looked up from germline, CDR1 is KGHSH and CDR2 is LQKENI. The ends were cut back, 3 bases at V and 5 bases at J, with 17 bases in the middle. DNA of the CDR3: TGTGCCAGCTCACCCTCGACTAGTGGAAAAAACAATGAGCAGTTCTTC. Its protein is CASSPSTSGKNNEQFF.

J is TRBJ2-7 and V is TRBV2; 9 positions agree with TRBD2. Germline assignment: CDR1 SNHLY and CDR2 FYNNEI. V trimming: 6 bases; J trimming: 2 bases; junction bases outside the gene matches: 5. The CDR3 has 14 amino acids. CDR3 protein: CASRTSGKAYEQYF. In DNA, the CDR3 is TGTGCCAGCAGGACTAGCGGTAAGGCCTACGAGCAGTACTTC.

This chain joins TRBV7-3 and TRBJ2-1; 11 bases agree with TRBD2. V was clipped by 4 bases and J by 5 bases; unmatched bases: 7. This CDR3 is 16 amino acids long. The germline V gene encodes CDR1 SGHTA and CDR2 FQGTGA. The CDR3 DNA follows: TGTGCCAGCAGCTCAACTAGCGGGGGTTATCACAATGAGCAGTTCTTC. It encodes CASSSTSGGYHNEQFF.

The V call is TRBV11-2, the J call TRBJ2-3; D is possibly TRBD1 (6 bases). The CDR3 totals 15 residues. V was pared by 5 bases and J by 3 bases, with 15 bases between. CDR1 is SGHAT and CDR2 is FQNNGV in the germline V gene. The DNA of the CDR3 is TGTGCCAGCAGCCCTAACAGGGACCGAACAGATACGCAGTATTTT. This encodes CASSPNRDRTDTQYF.

The chain links TRBV5-1 to TRBJ1-2, with D possibly TRBD1 on 6 matching bases. The CDR3 sequence is 14 residues long. The germline V gene has CDR1 SGHRS and CDR2 YFSETQ. With 0 bases removed from V and 5 bases from J, the gap between germline ends came to 11 bases. As DNA, the CDR3 is TGCGCCAGCAGCTTGGCGGGACAAAGTTATGGCTACACCTTC. Translation: CASSLAGQSYGYTF.

The chain carries TRBV11-2 and TRBJ2-5; 7 bases line up with TRBD2. Germline V lookup: CDR1 SGHAT, CDR2 FQNNGV. V shed 5 bases and J 2 bases; nucleotides not matched to a gene: 17. The CDR3 contains 18 residues. The CDR3 DNA reads as TGTGCCAGCAGCCCACCGCCAGCGGGGACGTTCCGTCAAGAGACCCAGTACTTC. This gives the protein CASSPPPAGTFRQETQYF.

CDR3 amino acids: CAISLTGMEQYF. CDR3 DNA: TGTGCCATCAGTTTGACAGGGATGGAGCAGTACTTC. The gene calls are TRBV10-3 and TRBJ2-7, with 7 bases lining up with TRBD1. The CDR3 has 12 amino acids. The germline CDR1 and CDR2 sequences are ENHRY and SYGVKD. J gave up 7 bases and V 5 bases, and 5 bases lay outside the gene matches.

On this clone itself: This sample also contains other DNA sequences that code for the same CDR3. This chain joins TRBV7-9 and TRBJ1-1; a possible D gene is TRBD1 (5 bases). V was clipped by 3 bases and J by 4 bases, with 12 bases between them. CDR1 and CDR2 (germline): SEHNR, FQNEAQ (reference sequence). CDR3 length: 14 residues. The CDR3 loop is CASSLAGGGTEAFF. Here the CDR3 DNA reads TGTGCCAGCAGCTTGGCGGGGGGTGGCACTGAAGCTTTCTTT.

The genes are TRBV5-6 and TRBJ2-1; D possibly corresponds to TRBD1 (6 bases). Germline V gene data show CDR1 as SGHDT and CDR2 as YYEEEE. This CDR3 has 14 amino acids. The V end was cut by 0 bases, the J end by 7 bases, with 11 bases between. CDR3 loop: CASSLVPGVNEQFF. CDR3 nucleotides: TGTGCCAGCAGCTTGGTGCCAGGGGTAAATGAGCAGTTCTTC.

This chain links TRBV2 with TRBJ1-2; TRBD1 matches at 7 bases. CDR3 size: 15 residues. Germline lookup yields CDR1 SNHLY and CDR2 FYNNEI. Trimming removed 8 bases from V and 3 bases from J; junction bases left unmatched: 12. CDR3 sequence reads: CASASTPDRDYGYTF. DNA for the CDR3: TGTGCCAGCGCCTCGACCCCCGACAGGGACTATGGCTACACCTTC.

The V gene is TRBV29-1, the J gene TRBJ1-1; possibly TRBD1 for D (6 bases). V lost 6 bases to trimming and J lost 4 bases, with 15 bases between them. The CDR3 contains 13 residues. CDR1 and CDR2 from the germline V gene are SQVTM and ANQGSEA. The chain's CDR3 is CSVITGLGTEAFF. As DNA, the CDR3 is TGCAGCGTGATTACAGGGTTGGGCACTGAAGCTTTCTTT. Full variable domain (remainder filled in from reference TRBV29-1 and TRBJ1-1): SAVISQKPSRDICQRGTSLTIQCQVDSQVTMMFWYRQQPGQSLTLIATANQGSEATYESGFVIDKFPISRPNLTFSTLTVSNMSPEDSSIYLCSVITGLGTEAFFGQGTRLTVV.

V is TRBV12-5 and J is TRBJ2-5, with 12 positions matching TRBD2. Germline values: CDR1 LGHNT, CDR2 FRNRAP. Trimming at V came to 6 bases and at J to 5 bases, leaving 10 bases not matched to a gene. The CDR3 loop spans 16 amino acids. In DNA, the CDR3 is TGTGCTAGTGGCTGGGCTAGCGGGAGGGCCGTGGAGACCCAGTACTTC. This sequence encodes CASGWASGRAVETQYF.

The chain carries TRBV6-1 and TRBJ2-7, with 8 positions matching TRBD1. This CDR3 has 15 residues. With 4 bases clipped from V and 6 bases from J, the junction kept 11 bases outside the gene matches. Germline lookup yields CDR1 MNHNS and CDR2 SASEGT. Here the CDR3 DNA reads TGTGCCAGCAGTGGACTCGGACAGGGCGCCCGCGAGCAGTACTTC. Its translation: CASSGLGQGAREQYF.

CDR3 protein: CASTRDIITGELFF. The CDR3 DNA reads TGCGCCAGCACTCGTGACATAATCACCGGGGAGCTGTTTTTT. V gene TRBV4-3 combines with J gene TRBJ2-2; the D is unclear. CDR1 and CDR2 (germline): LGHNA, YSLEER. Trimming removed 7 bases at V and 4 bases at J, with 13 bases between. This CDR3 has 14 residues.

This rearrangement joins TRBV28 to TRBJ1-1, with D unclear. Germline assignment: CDR1 MDHEN and CDR2 SYDVKM. The length of the CDR3 is 12 residues. The V gene lost 2 bases and the J gene lost 3 bases, with 4 bases spanning the gap. The CDR3 nucleotides are TGTGCCAGCAGTTTACGGTACACTGAAGCTTTCTTT. Amino acids: CASSLRYTEAFF.

The rearrangement links TRBV6-1 to TRBJ1-4; the D is unclear. The CDR3 spans 16 residues. Per the germline V gene, CDR1 is MNHNS and CDR2 is SASEGT. Trimming stripped 3 bases from V and 8 bases from J, with 19 bases between. The CDR3 DNA reads as TGTGCCAGCAGTGAGGAGAGGGCCCGGGCTCGGGAAAAACTGTTTTTT. Translated: CASSEERARAREKLFF.

This chain uses TRBV5-8 with TRBJ2-7; 7 bases map to TRBD2. The trim removed 4 bases at V and 4 bases at J, leaving 8 bases unmatched. In germline, CDR1 is SGHTS, CDR2 YDEGEE. There are 14 residues in the CDR3. CDR3 coding DNA: TGTGCCAGCAGCCCCGGGCCGGGGGGTTACGAGCAGTACTTC. Amino acids: CASSPGPGGYEQYF.

V usage is TRBV18 and J usage is TRBJ2-3, with 8 positions matching TRBD2. This CDR3 has 14 residues. Per germline, CDR1 KGHSH and CDR2 LQKENI. V lost 3 bases to trimming and J lost 1 base; unmatched junction nucleotides: 0. The CDR3 bases are TGTGCCAGCTCACCGACTAGCGGCACAGATACGCAGTATTTT. Translated, it gives CASSPTSGTDTQYF.

This sequence joins TRBV7-2 and TRBJ2-7, with D maybe TRBD1 (6 bases). V was pared by 0 bases and J by 2 bases, with 8 bases between. This CDR3 contains 14 residues. The V gene's germline CDR1 is SGHTA and CDR2 FQGNSA. Here the CDR3 DNA reads TGTGCCAGCAGCTTAGCGCCAGGGGCCTACGAGCAGTACTTC. It yields the protein CASSLAPGAYEQYF.

The V gene is TRBV9, the J gene TRBJ2-1, with 11 bases matching TRBD2. CDR3 size: 18 residues. In germline, CDR1 is SGDLS, CDR2 YYNGEE. The ends lost 4 bases at V and 3 bases at J; junction bases unmatched: 12. The CDR3: CASSPGVAGGKGYNEQFF. CDR3 DNA sequence: TGTGCCAGCAGCCCCGGAGTAGCGGGAGGGAAGGGCTACAATGAGCAGTTCTTC. Variable domain in full (rest from reference TRBV9 and TRBJ2-1): DSGVTQTPKHLITATGQRVTLRCSPRSGDLSVYWYQQSLDQGLQFLIQYYNGEERAKGNILERFSAQQFPDLHSELNLSSLELGDSALYFCASSPGVAGGKGYNEQFFGPGTRLTVL.

The chain couples TRBV7-2 to TRBJ1-2, with TRBD1 matching 8 bases. Germline assignment: CDR1 SGHTA and CDR2 FQGNSA. CDR3 length equals 13 residues. With 5 bases clipped from V and 5 bases from J, the junction kept 4 bases outside the gene matches. The CDR3 sequence is CASSPQGVYGYTF. As DNA, the CDR3 is TGTGCCAGCAGCCCACAGGGGGTGTATGGCTACACCTTC.

CDR3 residues: CASRPRTGGVYGYTF. The DNA of the CDR3 is TGTGCCAGCAGACCTAGGACAGGGGGTGTCTATGGCTACACCTTC. The J gene is TRBJ1-2, the V gene TRBV6-5; 10 nucleotides agree with TRBD1. After removal of 6 bases from V and 4 bases from J, the junction contained 8 bases not matched to a gene. Germline assignment: CDR1 MNHEY and CDR2 SVGAGI. The CDR3 length is 15 residues.

The rearrangement joins TRBV27 to TRBJ2-7; TRBD2 aligns across 7 bases. This CDR3 has 13 residues. The ends lost 6 bases at V and 4 bases at J; junction bases unmatched: 6. Germline V CDR1 and CDR2: MNHEY, SMNVEV (reference sequence). The CDR3 spells CASSGREMYEQYF. Written as DNA, the CDR3 is TGTGCCAGCAGCGGGCGGGAGATGTACGAGCAGTACTTC.

This chain uses TRBV7-9 with TRBJ2-7; D perhaps matches TRBD2 (6 bases). V dropped 1 base and J dropped 3 bases, with 16 bases sitting between them. The CDR3 totals 16 residues. The germline gives CDR1 SEHNR, CDR2 FQNEAQ (reference sequence). CDR3 DNA sequence: TGTGCCAGCAGCTTAGTGGATGCCTGGGGGGACTACGAGCAGTACTTC. As protein: CASSLVDAWGDYEQYF.

The V and J genes are TRBV6-5 and TRBJ1-4; 8 bases match TRBD1. Trimming removed 6 bases from V and 3 bases from J; junction bases left unmatched: 3. CDR1 and CDR2 from the germline V gene are MNHEY and SVGAGI. This CDR3 is built from 14 residues. The chain's CDR3 is CASRETGANEKLFF. The CDR3 coding sequence is TGTGCCAGCAGGGAGACAGGGGCTAATGAAAAACTGTTTTTT.